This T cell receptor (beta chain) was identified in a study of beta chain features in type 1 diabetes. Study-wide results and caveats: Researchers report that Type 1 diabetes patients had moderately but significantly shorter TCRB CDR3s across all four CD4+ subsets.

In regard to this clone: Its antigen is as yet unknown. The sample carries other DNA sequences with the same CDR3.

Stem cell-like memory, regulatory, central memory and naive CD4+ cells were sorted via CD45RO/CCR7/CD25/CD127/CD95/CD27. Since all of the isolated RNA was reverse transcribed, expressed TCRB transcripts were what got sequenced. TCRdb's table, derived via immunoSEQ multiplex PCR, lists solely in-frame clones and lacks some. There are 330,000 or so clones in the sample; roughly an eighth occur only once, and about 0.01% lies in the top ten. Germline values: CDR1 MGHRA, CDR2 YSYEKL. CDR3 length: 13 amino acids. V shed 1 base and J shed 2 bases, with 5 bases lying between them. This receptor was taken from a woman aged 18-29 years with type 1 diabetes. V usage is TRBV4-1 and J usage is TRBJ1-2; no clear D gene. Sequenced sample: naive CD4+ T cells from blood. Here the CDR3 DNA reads TGCGCCAGCAGCCAAGGAGGGAACTATGGCTACACCTTC. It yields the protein CASSQGGNYGYTF.